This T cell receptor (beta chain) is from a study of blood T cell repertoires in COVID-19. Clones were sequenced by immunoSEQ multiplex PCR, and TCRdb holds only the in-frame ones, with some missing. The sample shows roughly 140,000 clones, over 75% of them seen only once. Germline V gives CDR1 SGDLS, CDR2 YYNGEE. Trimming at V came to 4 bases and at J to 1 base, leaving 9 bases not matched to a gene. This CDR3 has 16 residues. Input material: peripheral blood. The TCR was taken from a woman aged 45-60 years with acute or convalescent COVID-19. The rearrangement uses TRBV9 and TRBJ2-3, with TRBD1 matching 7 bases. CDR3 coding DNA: TGTGCCAGCAGCCCCAGACAGGGTGGCGGCACAGATACGCAGTATTTT. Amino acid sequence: CASSPRQGGGTDTQYF. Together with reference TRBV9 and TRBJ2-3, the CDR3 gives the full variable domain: DSGVTQTPKHLITATGQRVTLRCSPRSGDLSVYWYQQSLDQGLQFLIQYYNGEERAKGNILERFSAQQFPDLHSELNLSSLELGDSALYFCASSPRQGGGTDTQYFGPGTRLTVL.